This paragraph reports one TCR beta chain. The antigen remains undetermined. The data were taken from a study of STAT3 mutations in large granular lymphocyte leukemia. Study-wide results and caveats: In about 30% of the 18 patients, new TCR clonotypes emerged after therapy. Every T-LGLL patient had at least one immunodominant TCRbeta clonotype.

Germline lookup yields CDR1 WNHNN and CDR2 SYGVQD (reference sequence). This CDR3 spans 14 amino acids. The V end was cut by 2 bases, the J end by 1 base, with 9 bases between. Profiled with immunoSEQ multiplex PCR; TCRdb holds only in-frame clones, not every one. The table includes tens of thousands of clones, approximately 83% detected once. The sample was peripheral blood mononuclear cells. The chain joins TRBV10-1 to TRBJ2-7; perhaps TRBD1 as D (6 bases). This clonotype was sampled from a man between 60 and 75 years old with T-cell large granular lymphocyte leukemia. Some clones in this sample may be carry-over from other donors' samples. CDR3 in DNA: TGCGCCAGCAGTGAGCTGGGGACATCCTACGAGCAGTACTTC. It codes for CASSELGTSYEQYF.